This T cell receptor beta chain was observed in a study of blood T cell repertoires in COVID-19. Study summary: T cells, B-cell-depleted T cells, or PBMCs supplied cDNA or gDNA.

The length of the CDR3 is 17 residues. Germline assignment: CDR1 LGHNA and CDR2 YNFKEQ. The junction had 11 bases not matched to a gene; V was cut back by 4 bases and J by 8 bases. Generated by immunoSEQ multiplex PCR, the TCRdb table keeps only in-frame clones and is missing some. The sample lists about 210,000 clones, about 83% occurring once. The chain combines TRBV4-2 with TRBJ1-4, with 12 bases lining up with TRBD1. This sequence originates from a woman aged 40 to 50 with active or convalescent COVID-19. The source material was peripheral blood. As DNA, the CDR3 is TGTGCCAGCAGCCTCCGGGACAGGGGGCGCCCGGAGGAAAAACTGTTTTTT. It specifies CASSLRDRGRPEEKLFF.